This entry lists 21 T cell receptor beta chains sequenced from one sample in a study of neurological immune-mediated disorders. Each CDR3 protein is one row after TCRdb ran MiXCR on the 5' RACE reads. The table includes under 85,000 distinct CDR3 sequences, around an eighth detected once. Sequencing used PBMCs. The receptors were gathered from a woman in her fifties or sixties in good health.

This clonotype was detected many times. The CDR3 reads CASSLGGVRGTEAFF. CDR3 in DNA: TGTGCCAGCAGCTTGGGCGGGGTACGTGGTACTGAAGCTTTCTTT. The chain has TRBV5-6 and TRBJ1-1; D unclear. The V end lost 0 bases, the J end lost 5 bases, and 14 bases lay between the germline ends. The germline V gene encodes CDR1 SGHDT and CDR2 YYEEEE. This CDR3 spans 15 amino acids.

This clonotype has at least ten counts. This chain uses TRBV5-1 with TRBJ2-1, with D perhaps TRBD2 (6 bases). The germline V gene has CDR1 SGHRS and CDR2 YFSETQ. V shed 0 bases and J shed 4 bases, with 14 bases lying between them. This CDR3 has 16 amino acids. The CDR3 sequence is CASSLAAGPGYNEQFF. In DNA, the CDR3 is TGCGCCAGCAGCTTGGCCGCGGGGCCCGGATACAATGAGCAGTTCTTC.

In its sample, this clonotype was seen many times. This rearrangement joins TRBV21-1 to TRBJ2-7; the table names TRBD1, a call not compared with the DNA. TRBV21-1 is tagged as a pseudogene. This CDR3 contains 14 residues. Here the CDR3 DNA reads TGTGCCAGCAGCAAGACAGGGCAGTCCTACGAGCAGTACTTC. This encodes CASSKTGQSYEQYF.

This clonotype was observed many times. This chain joins TRBV29-1 and TRBJ1-5; TRBD1 aligns across 9 bases. V was pared by 7 bases and J by 6 bases, with 7 bases of the junction left unmatched. CDR3 length equals 13 residues. In germline, CDR1 is SQVTM, CDR2 ANQGSEA. The CDR3 protein is CSAEQGAGQPQHF. The CDR3 DNA reads as TGCAGCGCCGAACAGGGGGCGGGTCAGCCCCAGCATTTT.

This clonotype has at least ten counts. This chain links TRBV6-2 or TRBV6-3 with TRBJ2-7; no definite D call. Germline V gives CDR1 MNHEY, CDR2 SVGEGT. This CDR3 contains 15 residues. V was clipped by 0 bases and J by 1 base, with 10 bases between them. The CDR3 spells CASSYSSTRSYEQYF. The DNA for the CDR3 is TGTGCCAGCAGTTACTCGAGTACCAGATCCTACGAGCAGTACTTC.

This clonotype has a count of ten or more. V and J are TRBV15 and TRBJ1-4; D call uncertain. Per germline, CDR1 LNHNV and CDR2 YYDKDF (reference sequence). The CDR3 covers 18 residues. Trimming stripped 0 bases from V and 6 bases from J, with 20 bases between. The CDR3 spells CATSRDPFRGRHHEKLFF. In DNA form, the CDR3 reads TGTGCCACCAGCAGAGACCCCTTCCGAGGGAGACATCATGAAAAACTGTTTTTT.

The table lists this clonotype with many counts. The chain has TRBV9 and TRBJ2-3; no firm D call. Germline V gives CDR1 SGDLS, CDR2 YYNGEE. CDR3 length equals 16 residues. Trimming took 2 bases from V and 2 from J, leaving 15 bases between them. The CDR3 DNA reads as TGTGCCAGCAGCGTTGGGTCCCAAAGTGCCACAGATACGCAGTATTTT. Amino acids: CASSVGSQSATDTQYF.

This rearrangement joins TRBV7-2 to TRBJ2-2, with 11 bases identical to TRBD1. The CDR3 is made up of 16 amino acids. Germline CDR1 is SGHTA and CDR2 is FQGNSA. The J segment lost 7 bases and the V segment lost 5 bases, leaving 9 bases of the junction unmatched. CDR3 coding DNA: TGTGCCAGCAGCCTACTGGGACAGGGGGTAAACGGGGAGCTGTTTTTT. Encoded protein: CASSLLGQGVNGELFF.

This clonotype was counted at least ten times. Germline and junction disagree at one end, which may indicate a read error. This chain links TRBV28 with TRBJ2-5; the D gene is possibly TRBD1 (6 bases). Germline loops: CDR1 MDHEN, CDR2 SYDVKM. This CDR3 is 12 amino acids long. For the CDR3, the DNA is TGTGCCAGCAGTTCACAGCCCGGGACACCCGACTTC. Encoded protein: CASSSQPGTPDF.

At least ten counts were recorded for this clonotype. CDR3 coding DNA: TGCAGTGCTAGAGACGGTAGCGGGGGGTCAGATACGCAGTATTTT. Translation gives CSARDGSGGSDTQYF. The chain uses TRBV20-1 and TRBJ2-3; 10 bases align to TRBD2. The CDR3 length is 15 residues. Germline V lookup: CDR1 DFQATT, CDR2 SNEGSKA (reference sequence). V was clipped by 0 bases and J by 4 bases; unmatched bases: 4.

The gene calls are TRBV28 and TRBJ2-2, with D possibly TRBD2 on 6 matching bases. V lost 4 bases to trimming and J lost 4 bases, with 10 bases between them. The CDR3 is made up of 14 amino acids. Germline CDR1 and CDR2: MDHEN and SYDVKM. The CDR3 region has the DNA TGTGCCAGCAGTTCCTCCGGGAGCACCGGGGAGCTGTTTTTT. Its translation is CASSSSGSTGELFF.

This clonotype was recorded many times. The chain joins TRBV20-1 to TRBJ1-5; D might be TRBD1 (5 bases). The CDR3 runs 16 residues. Deletions cut 0 bases from V and 0 bases from J, with 12 bases between. The V gene's germline CDR1 is DFQATT and CDR2 SNEGSKA (reference sequence). CDR3 residues: CSARDPSGGSNQPQHF. As DNA, the CDR3 is TGCAGTGCTAGAGACCCGTCTGGGGGTAGCAATCAGCCCCAGCATTTT.

This clonotype has a count of ten or more. The V call is TRBV7-2, the J call TRBJ2-5; D may be TRBD1 (6 bases). V lost 7 bases, J lost 1 base, and 13 bases lay in between. The CDR3 contains 14 residues. Germline V lookup: CDR1 SGHTA, CDR2 FQGNSA. The CDR3 nucleotides are TGTGCCAGCACCCAATCAGGGGTCCAAGAGACCCAGTACTTC. This codes for CASTQSGVQETQYF.

Ten or more counts support this clonotype. The chain employs TRBV5-1 and TRBJ2-3, with 7 bases fitting TRBD2. Germline V lookup: CDR1 SGHRS, CDR2 YFSETQ. The junction had 11 bases not matched to a gene; V was cut back by 6 bases and J by 1 base. The CDR3 runs to 16 residues. In DNA, the CDR3 is TGCGCCAGCACTATATCAACTCTAGCGGGCACAGATACGCAGTATTTT. It specifies CASTISTLAGTDTQYF.

This clonotype was found many times. The chain joins TRBV29-1 to TRBJ1-1; no clear D. CDR1 SQVTM and CDR2 ANQGSEA come from the germline V gene. Trimming took off 5 bases at V and 0 bases at J, with 4 bases between the two ends. This CDR3 is 11 amino acids long. As DNA, the CDR3 is TGCAGCGTTAGAGTGAACACTGAAGCTTTCTTT. This translates into CSVRVNTEAFF.

This clonotype came up many times. The V call is TRBV29-1, the J call TRBJ2-2; maybe TRBD1 (5 bases). The germline V gene encodes CDR1 SQVTM and CDR2 ANQGSEA. V shed 5 bases and J shed 1 base, with 11 bases lying between them. The CDR3 extends over 14 amino acids. This CDR3 is CSVQGQGNTGELFF. Written as DNA, the CDR3 is TGCAGCGTTCAGGGTCAGGGGAACACCGGGGAGCTGTTTTTT.

At least ten counts were recorded for this clonotype. The chain joins TRBV7-9 to TRBJ2-7; the D call may be TRBD1 or TRBD2 (5 bases each). CDR1 is SEHNR, CDR2 FQNEAQ, per germline (reference sequence). V lost 1 base and J 1 base, leaving 11 bases between the germline ends. The CDR3 is 15 amino acids. The CDR3 region has the DNA TGTGCCAGCAGCTTAGTGGGGGACGGGTCCTACGAGCAGTACTTC. Encoded protein: CASSLVGDGSYEQYF.

This clonotype has a count of ten or more. The chain carries TRBV5-1 and TRBJ2-3; D gene ambiguous. This CDR3 is 15 amino acids long. The germline CDR1 and CDR2 sequences are SGHRS and YFSETQ. Trimming took 2 bases from V and 0 from J, leaving 10 bases between them. The CDR3 reads CASSFGSSSTDTQYF. CDR3 in DNA: TGCGCCAGCAGCTTTGGCAGTTCTAGCACAGATACGCAGTATTTT.

This clonotype showed up many times. V and J are TRBV13 and TRBJ2-1, with D perhaps matching TRBD1 (5 bases). The germline V and J ends were trimmed by 6 bases and 4 bases, with 10 bases remaining between them. This CDR3 has 13 amino acids. CDR1 is PRHDT and CDR2 is FYEKMQ in the germline V gene (reference sequence). DNA for the CDR3: TGTGCCAGCAGTCCGCAGGGTTACAATGAGCAGTTCTTC. Protein product: CASSPQGYNEQFF.

Many counts were recorded for this clonotype. The chain has TRBV5-5 and TRBJ2-4; TRBD1 matches 9 bases. Germline-derived CDR1 and CDR2 are SGHKS and YYEKEE (reference sequence). With 0 bases clipped from V and 0 bases from J, the junction kept 10 bases outside the gene matches. This CDR3 has 19 amino acids. The CDR3 DNA is TGTGCCAGCAGCTTGGGAAGCGCTTGGACAGGGGAAGCCAAAAACATTCAGTACTTC. Protein product: CASSLGSAWTGEAKNIQYF. Supplemented by reference TRBV5-5 and TRBJ2-4, the full variable domain reads DAGVTQSPTHLIKTRGQQVTLRCSPISGHKSVSWYQQVLGQGPQFIFQYYEKEERGRGNFPDRFSARQFPNYSSELNVNALLLGDSALYLCASSLGSAWTGEAKNIQYFGAGTRLSVL.

This clonotype was recorded at least ten times. The chain joins TRBV5-1 to TRBJ2-2; 8 nucleotides align to TRBD1. This CDR3 spans 16 amino acids. Losses at the gene ends were 5 bases for V and 2 bases for J; bases not matched to a gene: 8. CDR1 and CDR2 (germline): SGHRS, YFSETQ. The DNA for the CDR3 is TGCGCCAGCAGTTTTCGGACAGGGTACAACACCGGGGAGCTGTTTTTT. It specifies CASSFRTGYNTGELFF.